The source of this TCR beta chain is a study of T cells in severe cutaneous drug reactions. The overall study: Enrolled patients had probable or definite SJS/TEN or DRESS per RegiSCAR. Naranjo and ALDEN algorithms identified the culprit drug.

Bulk and single-cell libraries used iRepertoire multiplex PCR with TCR subtype-specific primers. Input for bulk TCR libraries: roughly 95-550 ng RNA per sample. From the multiplex PCR reads, TCRdb lists one entry per CDR3 protein and no DNA. This sample's table reports more than 5,500 distinct CDR3 sequences. Carbamazepine had induced Stevens-Johnson syndrome or toxic epidermal necrolysis in the sequenced donors. This clonotype ranks as medium-sized (0.01 to 0.1%) in terms of frequency. The CDR3 contains 12 residues. Germline lookup yields CDR1 SQVTM and CDR2 ANQGSEA. This receptor was obtained from a human donor with toxic epidermal necrolysis, a severe cutaneous drug reaction. This chain uses TRBV29-1 with TRBJ1-5; TCRdb calls TRBD1, which cannot be checked without DNA. The specimen was cells from a skin blister. This CDR3 is CSDRDSNQPQHF.